A single sample gave rise to the 22 T cell receptor beta chains below, sequenced in a study of blood T cell repertoires in COVID-19 (dated by TCRdb to the early 2020s). The library was produced with the immunoSEQ multiplex PCR assay. Drawn from immuneACCESS, this table holds only the in-frame rearrangements with V and J called that TCRdb kept. Clones are partly lost; checked studies trace under half to an unresolved V gene and leave the rest unexplained. The sample includes roughly 200,000 clones, with around 83% observed a single time. Jointly, the top ten make up 8.5% to 10% of the sample. Sequencing input: peripheral blood. The receptor set was obtained from a man aged 35 to 55 with active or convalescent COVID-19.

The chain employs TRBV5-6 and TRBJ1-2; maybe TRBD1 (6 bases). The germline gives CDR1 SGHDT, CDR2 YYEEEE. The V and J ends lost 0 bases and 4 bases respectively, with 10 bases between them. The CDR3 is made up of 14 amino acids. CDR3 amino acids: CASSLGGLGYGYTF. Here the CDR3 DNA reads TGTGCCAGCAGCTTGGGGGGGCTTGGCTATGGCTACACCTTC.

The rearrangement uses TRBV6-4 and TRBJ2-7, with 8 bases fitting TRBD1. The CDR3 extends over 15 amino acids. Trimming at V came to 6 bases and at J to 4 bases, leaving 11 bases not matched to a gene. Per the germline V gene, CDR1 is MRHNA and CDR2 is SNTAGT. CDR3 bases: TGTGCCAGCAGCGGCCGGGACAGGCATTTTTACGAGCAGTACTTC. Protein: CASSGRDRHFYEQYF.

The J gene is TRBJ1-1, the V gene TRBV7-2, with D possibly matching TRBD1 (5 bases). Trimming removed 3 bases at V and 0 bases at J, with 8 bases between. This CDR3 contains 14 residues. In germline, CDR1 is SGHTA, CDR2 FQGNSA. CDR3 bases: TGTGCCAGCAGCTTGACAGTTTTGAACACTGAAGCTTTCTTT. Translating it yields CASSLTVLNTEAFF.

This clone was seen a handful of times. The genes are TRBV10-3 and TRBJ1-1; tentative D call: TRBD1 (5 bases). The CDR3 spans 14 residues. V was pared by 5 bases and J by 4 bases, with 14 bases between. The germline gives CDR1 ENHRY, CDR2 SYGVKD. The CDR3 DNA reads as TGTGCCATCAGTAAAAAGACCGGGGGCACTGAAGCTTTCTTT. Translated: CAISKKTGGTEAFF.

This sequence joins TRBV5-1 and TRBJ2-7; the D gene is possibly TRBD2 (5 bases). The CDR3 runs to 14 residues. Trimming left V 2 bases short and J 5 bases short, with 14 bases between. CDR1 and CDR2 from the germline V gene are SGHRS and YFSETQ. The CDR3 protein is CASSFVARVNEQYF. Written as DNA, the CDR3 is TGCGCCAGCAGCTTCGTGGCGCGGGTGAACGAGCAGTACTTC.

V and J are TRBV7-9 and TRBJ1-1; tentative D call: TRBD1 (5 bases). The CDR3 consists of 13 residues. V was clipped by 3 bases and J by 6 bases, with 11 bases between them. Germline V lookup: CDR1 SEHNR, CDR2 FQNEAQ (reference sequence). The CDR3 DNA reads TGTGCCAGCAGCTTTCCAGGGTCTTCTGAAGCTTTCTTT. Its protein is CASSFPGSSEAFF.

The chain links TRBV7-9 to TRBJ1-4; the D gene is possibly TRBD1 (6 bases). The CDR3 sequence is 15 residues long. CDR1 and CDR2 (germline): SEHNR, FQNEAQ (reference sequence). Trimming took 2 bases from V and 7 from J, leaving 14 bases between them. The CDR3 region has the DNA TGTGCCAGCAGCTTATCACAGGGCGGGGGTGAAAAACTGTTTTTT. This codes for CASSLSQGGGEKLFF. Drawing the rest from reference TRBV7-9 and TRBJ1-4, the complete variable domain is DTGVSQNPRHKITKRGQNVTFRCDPISEHNRLYWYRQTLGQGPEFLTYFQNEAQLEKSRLLSDRFSAERPKGSFSTLEIQRTEQGDSAMYLCASSLSQGGGEKLFFGSGTQLSVL.

V gene TRBV19 combines with J gene TRBJ1-5; D perhaps matches TRBD1 (5 bases). From germline, CDR1 is LNHDA and CDR2 SQIVND (reference sequence). V was pared by 4 bases and J by 2 bases, with 15 bases between. CDR3 length: 16 residues. CDR3 nucleotides: TGTGCCAGTAGTAACCCCTTCGACAGAGGCAATCAGCCCCAGCATTTT. Its protein is CASSNPFDRGNQPQHF.

The chain employs TRBV14 and TRBJ2-2; D is unresolved. The germline V gene encodes CDR1 SGHDN and CDR2 FVKESK. V was shortened by 4 bases and J by 6 bases, with 12 bases between the two germline ends. There are 14 residues in the CDR3. In DNA form, the CDR3 reads TGTGCCAGCAGCCCCCTACTAAACGCCGGGGAGCTGTTTTTT. This encodes CASSPLLNAGELFF.

J is TRBJ2-1 and V is TRBV7-9, with 10 bases matching TRBD2. J gave up 3 bases and V 9 bases, and 8 bases lay outside the gene matches. The CDR3 is 15 residues long. The V gene's germline CDR1 is SEHNR and CDR2 FQNEAQ (reference sequence). The CDR3 nucleotides are TGTGCCAGTAGGGATTTAGCGGGAGGCTACAATGAGCAGTTCTTC. It translates to CASRDLAGGYNEQFF.

V is TRBV4-1 and J is TRBJ1-2; possible D gene TRBD1, 5 bases. The CDR3 runs to 15 residues. Trimming removed 3 bases from V and 7 bases from J, with 18 bases in between. Germline V gives CDR1 MGHRA, CDR2 YSYEKL. CDR3 protein: CASSHPSGDSRGYTF. The CDR3 nucleotides read TGCGCCAGCAGCCATCCCTCGGGAGACAGTCGTGGCTACACCTTC.

The chain combines TRBV5-1 with TRBJ1-2; TRBD1 agrees at 9 bases. Germline trimming cut 4 bases from V and 7 bases from J; bases unmatched to any gene: 14. From germline, CDR1 is SGHRS and CDR2 YFSETQ. The CDR3 has 16 amino acids. The CDR3 loop is CASSQENRDRETGYTF. CDR3 bases: TGCGCCAGCAGCCAGGAAAACCGGGACAGGGAGACTGGCTACACCTTC.

The rearrangement links TRBV27 to TRBJ1-2, with D possibly matching TRBD1 (5 bases). Germline loops: CDR1 MNHEY, CDR2 SMNVEV (reference sequence). This CDR3 is 14 amino acids long. Trimming stripped 8 bases from V and 8 bases from J, with 21 bases between. The CDR3 spells CASRSFRGSGGYTF. CDR3 DNA sequence: TGTGCCAGCCGAAGCTTCCGGGGGTCTGGGGGCTACACCTTC.

The chain has TRBV5-8 and TRBJ1-4, with TRBD1 matching 7 bases. Germline lookup yields CDR1 SGHTS and CDR2 YDEGEE. The CDR3 covers 15 residues. V lost 2 bases and J lost 4; bases outside the gene matches: 5. The CDR3 DNA reads TGTGCCAGCAGCTTTCGGACAGGAATTAATGAAAAACTGTTTTTT. Protein sequence: CASSFRTGINEKLFF.

This clone came up once. This chain uses TRBV19 with TRBJ2-5; possible D gene TRBD1, 6 bases. Germline CDR1 LNHDA, CDR2 SQIVND (reference sequence). The CDR3 contains 15 residues. Trimming removed 5 bases at V and 5 bases at J, with 18 bases between. For the CDR3, the DNA is TGTGCCAGTAGTGTGTACAGGGAAGAGAGGGAGACCCAGTACTTC. This codes for CASSVYREERETQYF.

V is TRBV12-3 or TRBV12-4 and J is TRBJ2-7, with D perhaps TRBD1 (5 bases). The V end lost 4 bases, the J end lost 5 bases, and 12 bases lay between the germline ends. This CDR3 has 13 amino acids. The CDR3 loop reads CASSSNRTDEQYF. In DNA form, the CDR3 reads TGTGCCAGCAGTTCTAACAGGACGGACGAGCAGTACTTC.

The chain combines TRBV2 with TRBJ1-1, with no clear D. The CDR3 length is 11 residues. V lost 2 bases and J lost 8, with 6 bases in between. CDR1 is SNHLY, CDR2 FYNNEI, per germline. CDR3 in amino acids: CASSEFAEAFF. CDR3 bases: TGTGCCAGCAGTGAATTTGCGGAAGCTTTCTTT.

This chain uses TRBV7-2 with TRBJ2-1; TRBD1 aligns across 11 bases. CDR1 is SGHTA and CDR2 is FQGNSA in the germline V gene. The CDR3 contains 15 residues. Trimming cost V 1 base and J 7 bases; bases outside gene matches: 3. CDR3 amino acids: CASSLGTGGFNEQFF. CDR3 DNA sequence: TGTGCCAGCAGCTTAGGGACAGGGGGCTTTAATGAGCAGTTCTTC.

The chain employs TRBV5-5 and TRBJ1-4; 10 bases fit TRBD1. The V gene's germline CDR1 is SGHKS and CDR2 YYEKEE (reference sequence). This CDR3 is built from 15 residues. Trimming removed 4 bases from V and 8 bases from J; junction bases left unmatched: 8. In DNA, the CDR3 is TGTGCCAGCAGCCGTGGGACAGGGGTAAAGGAAAAACTGTTTTTT. Protein product: CASSRGTGVKEKLFF.

This chain connects TRBV11-3 to TRBJ2-1, with 7 positions matching TRBD1. Germline V gene lookup returns CDR1 SGHNT and CDR2 YENEEA. J lost 1 base, V lost 1 base, and 10 bases had no gene match. The CDR3 length is 18 residues. The CDR3 sequence: CASSLGHRGLPSYNEQFF. As DNA, the CDR3 is TGTGCCAGCAGCTTAGGCCACAGGGGCCTACCTTCCTACAATGAGCAGTTCTTC.

CDR3 loop: CASSTGTGTGGKKLFF. The CDR3 DNA follows: TGTGCCAGTAGTACCGGAACCGGGACAGGGGGCAAAAAACTGTTTTTT. The chain links TRBV19 to TRBJ1-4, with 12 bases aligning to TRBD1. There are 16 residues in the CDR3. V gave up 4 bases and J gave up 9 bases; unmatched junction bases: 9. Germline loops: CDR1 LNHDA, CDR2 SQIVND (reference sequence).

This chain uses TRBV9 with TRBJ2-1; 9 nucleotides align to TRBD1. Germline lookup yields CDR1 SGDLS and CDR2 YYNGEE. J was trimmed by 4 bases and V by 5 bases; bases with no gene match: 7. The CDR3 sequence is 15 residues long. This chain's CDR3 is CASSSGTGSYNEQFF. CDR3 coding DNA: TGTGCCAGCAGTTCCGGGACAGGGTCTTACAATGAGCAGTTCTTC.